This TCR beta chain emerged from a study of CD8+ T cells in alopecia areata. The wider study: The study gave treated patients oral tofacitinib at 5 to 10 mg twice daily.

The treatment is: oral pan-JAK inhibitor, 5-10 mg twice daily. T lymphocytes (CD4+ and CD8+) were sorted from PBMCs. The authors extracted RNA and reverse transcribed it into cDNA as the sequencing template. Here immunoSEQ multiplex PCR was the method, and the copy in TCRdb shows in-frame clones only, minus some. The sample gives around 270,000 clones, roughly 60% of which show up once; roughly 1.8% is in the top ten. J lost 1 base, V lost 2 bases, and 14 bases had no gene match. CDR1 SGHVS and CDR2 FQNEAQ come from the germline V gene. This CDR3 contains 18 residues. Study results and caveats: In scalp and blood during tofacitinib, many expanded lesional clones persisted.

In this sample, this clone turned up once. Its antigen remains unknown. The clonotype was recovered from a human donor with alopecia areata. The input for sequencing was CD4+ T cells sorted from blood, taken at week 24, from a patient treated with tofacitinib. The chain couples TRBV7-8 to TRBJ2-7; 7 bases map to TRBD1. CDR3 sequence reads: CASSLPWPRQGESYEQYF. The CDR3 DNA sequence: TGTGCCAGCAGCTTACCGTGGCCGAGACAGGGAGAATCCTACGAGCAGTACTTC.